Included here is one T cell receptor (beta chain) sequence, with context. V shed 4 bases, J shed 5 bases, and the junction held 6 bases outside the gene matches. Germline-derived CDR1 and CDR2 are SGHRS and YFSETQ. The CDR3 covers 16 residues. The sample belongs to a study of blood T cell repertoires in COVID-19. In the study overall: There were acute and convalescent COVID-19 samples, and they came from the United States, Italy and Spain. T cells, B-cell-depleted T cells, or PBMCs provided the cDNA or gDNA that served as material.

TCRdb's table, derived via immunoSEQ multiplex PCR, lists solely in-frame clones and lacks some. The sample shows fewer than 250,000 clones, about 85% of them seen only once. The genes are TRBV5-1 and TRBJ2-3, with 14 bases matching TRBD2. This receptor was obtained from a man aged 65-85 years with acute or convalescent COVID-19. The sequencing sample was made of peripheral blood. DNA for the CDR3: TGCGCCAGCAGCGTGGGACTAGCGGGAGCCGGAGATACGCAGTATTTT. It yields the protein CASSVGLAGAGDTQYF.